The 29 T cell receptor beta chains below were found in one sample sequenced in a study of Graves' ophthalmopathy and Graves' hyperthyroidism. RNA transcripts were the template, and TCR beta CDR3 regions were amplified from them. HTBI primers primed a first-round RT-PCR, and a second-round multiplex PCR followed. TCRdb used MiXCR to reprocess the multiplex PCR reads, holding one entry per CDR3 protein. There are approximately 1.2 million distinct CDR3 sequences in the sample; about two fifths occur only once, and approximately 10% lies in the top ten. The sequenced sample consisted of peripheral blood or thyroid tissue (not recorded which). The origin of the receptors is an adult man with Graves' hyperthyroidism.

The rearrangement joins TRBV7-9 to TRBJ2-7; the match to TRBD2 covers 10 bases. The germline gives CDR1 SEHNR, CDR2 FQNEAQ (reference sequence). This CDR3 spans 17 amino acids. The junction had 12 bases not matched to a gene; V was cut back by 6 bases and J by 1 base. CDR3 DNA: TGTGCCAGCAGTAAAACTTCCGGGACTAGCGCTTCCTACGAGCAGTACTTC. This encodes CASSKTSGTSASYEQYF. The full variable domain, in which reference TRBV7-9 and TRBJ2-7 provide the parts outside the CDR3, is DTGVSQNPRHKITKRGQNVTFRCDPISEHNRLYWYRQTLGQGPEFLTYFQNEAQLEKSRLLSDRFSAERPKGSFSTLEIQRTEQGDSAMYLCASSKTSGTSASYEQYFGPGTRLTVT.

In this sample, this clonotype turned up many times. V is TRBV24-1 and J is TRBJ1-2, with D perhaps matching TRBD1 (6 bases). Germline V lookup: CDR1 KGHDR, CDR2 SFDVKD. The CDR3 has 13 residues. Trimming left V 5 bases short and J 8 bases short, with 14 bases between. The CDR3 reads CATSGPGTRGYTF. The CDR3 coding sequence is TGTGCCACCAGTGGGCCCGGGACACGCGGCTACACCTTC.

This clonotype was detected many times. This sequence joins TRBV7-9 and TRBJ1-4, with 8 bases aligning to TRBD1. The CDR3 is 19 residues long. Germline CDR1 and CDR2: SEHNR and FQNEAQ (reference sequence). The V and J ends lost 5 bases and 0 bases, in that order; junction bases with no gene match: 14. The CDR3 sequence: CASSPPDREVFATNEKLFF. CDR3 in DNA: TGTGCCAGCAGCCCTCCGGACAGGGAAGTTTTCGCAACTAATGAAAAACTGTTTTTT.

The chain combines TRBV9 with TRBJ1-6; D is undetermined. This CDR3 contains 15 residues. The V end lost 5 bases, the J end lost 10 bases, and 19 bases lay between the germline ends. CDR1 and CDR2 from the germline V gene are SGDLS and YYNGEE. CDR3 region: CASSEGWDQNSPLHF. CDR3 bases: TGTGCCAGCAGTGAAGGTTGGGATCAGAACTCACCCCTCCACTTT.

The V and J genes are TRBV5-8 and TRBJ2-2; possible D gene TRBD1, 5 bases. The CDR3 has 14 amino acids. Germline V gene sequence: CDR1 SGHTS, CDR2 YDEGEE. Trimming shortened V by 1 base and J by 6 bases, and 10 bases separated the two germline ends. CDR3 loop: CASSLTQGPGELFF. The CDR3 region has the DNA TGTGCCAGCAGCTTGACCCAGGGTCCCGGGGAGCTGTTTTTT.

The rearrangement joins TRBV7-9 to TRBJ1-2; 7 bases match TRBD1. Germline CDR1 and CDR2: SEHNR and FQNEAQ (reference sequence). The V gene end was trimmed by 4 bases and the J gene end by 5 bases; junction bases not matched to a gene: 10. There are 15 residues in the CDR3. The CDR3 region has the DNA TGTGCCAGCAGCTCCACGGGGCAGGGGGTTTATGGCTACACCTTC. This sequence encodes CASSSTGQGVYGYTF.

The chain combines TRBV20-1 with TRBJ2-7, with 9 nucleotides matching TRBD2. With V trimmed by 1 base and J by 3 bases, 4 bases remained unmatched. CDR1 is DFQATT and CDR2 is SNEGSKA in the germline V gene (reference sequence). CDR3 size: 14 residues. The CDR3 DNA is TGCAGTGCTAGAGTGGGACTAGCAGGCTACGAGCAGTACTTC. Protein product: CSARVGLAGYEQYF.

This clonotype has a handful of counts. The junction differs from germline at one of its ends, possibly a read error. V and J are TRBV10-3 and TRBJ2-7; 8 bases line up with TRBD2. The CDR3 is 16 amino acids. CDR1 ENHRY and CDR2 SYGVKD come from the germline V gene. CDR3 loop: CASSSAGVHTSYEQYF. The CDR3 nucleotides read TGTGCCAGCAGTTCAGCGGGGGTCCACACCTCCTACGAGCAGTACTTC.

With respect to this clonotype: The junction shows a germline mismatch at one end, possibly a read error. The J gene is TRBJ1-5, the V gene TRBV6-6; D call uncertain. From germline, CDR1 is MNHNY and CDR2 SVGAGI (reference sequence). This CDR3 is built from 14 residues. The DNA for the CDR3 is TGTGCCAGCAGATGGGCCCTTAGCAATCAGTCCCAACATTTT. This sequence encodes CASRWALSNQSQHF.

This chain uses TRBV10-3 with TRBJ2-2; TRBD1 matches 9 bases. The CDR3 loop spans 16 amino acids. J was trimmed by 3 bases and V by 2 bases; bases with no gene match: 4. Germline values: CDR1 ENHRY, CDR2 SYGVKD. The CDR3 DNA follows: TGTGCCATCAGTGAGGGGACAGGGATTTACACCGGGGAGCTGTTTTTT. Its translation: CAISEGTGIYTGELFF.

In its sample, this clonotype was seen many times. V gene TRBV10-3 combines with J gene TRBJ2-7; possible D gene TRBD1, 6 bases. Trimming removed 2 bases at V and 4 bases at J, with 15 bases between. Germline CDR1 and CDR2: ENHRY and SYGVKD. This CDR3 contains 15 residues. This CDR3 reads CAISEAQQGRYEQYF. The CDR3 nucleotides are TGTGCCATCAGTGAGGCCCAACAGGGTCGGTACGAGCAGTACTTC.

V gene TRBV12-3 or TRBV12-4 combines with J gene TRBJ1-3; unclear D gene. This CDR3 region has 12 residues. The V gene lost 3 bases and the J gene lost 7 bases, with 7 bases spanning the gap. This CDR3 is CASSFLVNTIYF. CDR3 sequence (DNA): TGTGCCAGCAGTTTCCTCGTGAACACCATATATTTT.

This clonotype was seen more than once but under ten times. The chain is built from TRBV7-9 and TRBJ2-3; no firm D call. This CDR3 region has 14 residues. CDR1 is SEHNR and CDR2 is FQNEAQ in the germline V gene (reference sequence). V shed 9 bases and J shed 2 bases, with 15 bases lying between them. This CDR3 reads CASIGVFLTDTQYF. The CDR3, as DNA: TGTGCCAGTATTGGCGTCTTTCTCACAGATACGCAGTATTTT.

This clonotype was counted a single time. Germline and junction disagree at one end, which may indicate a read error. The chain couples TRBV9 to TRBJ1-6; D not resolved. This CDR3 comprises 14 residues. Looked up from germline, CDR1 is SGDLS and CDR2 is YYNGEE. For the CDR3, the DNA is TGTGCCAGCAGCGTAGGAAGGTTTGATTCACCCCCCCACTTT. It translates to CASSVGRFDSPPHF.

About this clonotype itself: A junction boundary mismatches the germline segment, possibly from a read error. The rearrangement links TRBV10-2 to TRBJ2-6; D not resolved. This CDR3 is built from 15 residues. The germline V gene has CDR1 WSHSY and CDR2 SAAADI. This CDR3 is CASSGIASGANVLTF. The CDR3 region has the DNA TGTGCCAGCAGTGGGATAGCCTCTGGGGCCAACGTCCTGACTTTC.

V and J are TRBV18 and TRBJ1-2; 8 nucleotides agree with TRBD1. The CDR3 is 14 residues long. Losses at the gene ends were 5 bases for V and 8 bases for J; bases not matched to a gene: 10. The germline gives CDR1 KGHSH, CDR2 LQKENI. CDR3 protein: CASSYGTGPRGYTF. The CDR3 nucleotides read TGTGCCAGCTCATACGGGACAGGCCCTAGGGGCTACACCTTC.

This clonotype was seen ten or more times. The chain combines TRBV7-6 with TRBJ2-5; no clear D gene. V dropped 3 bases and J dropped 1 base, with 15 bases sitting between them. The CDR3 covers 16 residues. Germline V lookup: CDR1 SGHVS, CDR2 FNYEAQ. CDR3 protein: CASSFGTRAAQETQYF. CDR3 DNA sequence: TGTGCCAGCAGCTTCGGAACCCGGGCAGCCCAAGAGACCCAGTACTTC.

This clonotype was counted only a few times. CDR3 protein: CASSANSGSGGEQYF. The CDR3 region has the DNA TGTGCCAGCAGCGCCAACAGCGGGTCTGGGGGGGAGCAGTACTTC. The chain combines TRBV7-9 with TRBJ2-7; D is possibly TRBD2 (6 bases). This CDR3 is built from 15 residues. Trimming pared 5 bases from V and 7 bases from J, leaving 21 bases between. The germline CDR1 and CDR2 sequences are SEHNR and FQNEAQ (reference sequence).

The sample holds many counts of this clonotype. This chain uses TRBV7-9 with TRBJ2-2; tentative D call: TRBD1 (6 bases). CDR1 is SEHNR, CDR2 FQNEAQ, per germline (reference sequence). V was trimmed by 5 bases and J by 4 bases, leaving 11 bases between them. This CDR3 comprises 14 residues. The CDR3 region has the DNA TGTGCCAGCAGCGCAATGGACAGCACCGGGGAGCTGTTTTTT. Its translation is CASSAMDSTGELFF.

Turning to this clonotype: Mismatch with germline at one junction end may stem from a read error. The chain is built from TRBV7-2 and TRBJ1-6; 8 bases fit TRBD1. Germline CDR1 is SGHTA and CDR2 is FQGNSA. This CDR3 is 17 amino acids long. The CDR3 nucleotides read TGCGCCAGCAGCCAAGATGGCTCCGGACAGGGAACTTCACCCCTCCACTTT. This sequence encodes CASSQDGSGQGTSPLHF.

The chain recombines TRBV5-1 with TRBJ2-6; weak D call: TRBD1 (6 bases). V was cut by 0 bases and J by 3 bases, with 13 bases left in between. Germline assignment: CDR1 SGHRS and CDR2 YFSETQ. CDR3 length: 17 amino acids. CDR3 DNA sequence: TGCGCCAGCAGCTTGGCCTTATACAGGGATGGGGCCAACGTCCTGACTTTC. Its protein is CASSLALYRDGANVLTF.

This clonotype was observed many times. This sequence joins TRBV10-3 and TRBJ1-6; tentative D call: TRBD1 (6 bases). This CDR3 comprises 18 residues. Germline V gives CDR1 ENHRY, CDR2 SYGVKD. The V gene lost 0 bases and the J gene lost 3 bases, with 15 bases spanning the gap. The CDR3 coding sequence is TGTGCCATCAGTGAGTCGCTTCGTGAGGGGGACTATAATTCACCCCTCCACTTT. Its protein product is CAISESLREGDYNSPLHF.

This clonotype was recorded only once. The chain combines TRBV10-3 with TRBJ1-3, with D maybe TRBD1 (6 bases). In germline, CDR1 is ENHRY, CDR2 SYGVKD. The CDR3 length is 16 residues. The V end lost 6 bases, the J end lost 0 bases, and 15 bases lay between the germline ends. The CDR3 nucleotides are TGTGCCATCAGGGCGGGGGCGGGACTCTCTGGAAACACCATATATTTT. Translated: CAIRAGAGLSGNTIYF.

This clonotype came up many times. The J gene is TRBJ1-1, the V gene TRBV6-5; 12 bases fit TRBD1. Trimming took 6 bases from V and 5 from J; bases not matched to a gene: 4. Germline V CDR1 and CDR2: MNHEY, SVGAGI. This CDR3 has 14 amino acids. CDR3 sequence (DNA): TGTGCCAGCAGACAGGGACAGGGGGCAACTGAAGCTTTCTTT. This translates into CASRQGQGATEAFF.

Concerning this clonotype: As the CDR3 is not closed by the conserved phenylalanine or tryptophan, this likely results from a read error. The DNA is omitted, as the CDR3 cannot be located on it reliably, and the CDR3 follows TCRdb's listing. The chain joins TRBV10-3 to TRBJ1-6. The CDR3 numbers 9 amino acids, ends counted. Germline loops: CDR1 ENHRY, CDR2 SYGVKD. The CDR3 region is CAISPPSNS.

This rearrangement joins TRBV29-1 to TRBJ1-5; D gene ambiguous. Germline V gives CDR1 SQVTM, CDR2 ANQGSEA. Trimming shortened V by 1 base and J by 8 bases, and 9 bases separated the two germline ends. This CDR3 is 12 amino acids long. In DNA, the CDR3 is TGCAGCGTTGAAGGAGGCGGGGAGCCCCAGCATTTT. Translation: CSVEGGGEPQHF. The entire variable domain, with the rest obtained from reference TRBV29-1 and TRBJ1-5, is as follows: SAVISQKPSRDICQRGTSLTIQCQVDSQVTMMFWYRQQPGQSLTLIATANQGSEATYESGFVIDKFPISRPNLTFSTLTVSNMSPEDSSIYLCSVEGGGEPQHFGDGTRLSIL.

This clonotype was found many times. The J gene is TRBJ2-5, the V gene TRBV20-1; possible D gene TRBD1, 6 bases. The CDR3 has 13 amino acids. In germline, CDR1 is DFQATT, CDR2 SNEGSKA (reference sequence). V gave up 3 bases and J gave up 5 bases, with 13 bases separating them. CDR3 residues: CSASVGTRETQYF. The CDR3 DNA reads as TGCAGTGCTAGTGTCGGGACAAGGGAGACCCAGTACTTC.

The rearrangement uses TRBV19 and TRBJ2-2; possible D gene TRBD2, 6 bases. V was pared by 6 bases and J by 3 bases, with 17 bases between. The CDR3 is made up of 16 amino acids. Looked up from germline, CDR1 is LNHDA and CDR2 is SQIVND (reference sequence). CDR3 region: CASSPPGVLDTGELFF. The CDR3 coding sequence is TGTGCCAGTAGCCCCCCGGGGGTTTTGGACACCGGGGAGCTGTTTTTT.

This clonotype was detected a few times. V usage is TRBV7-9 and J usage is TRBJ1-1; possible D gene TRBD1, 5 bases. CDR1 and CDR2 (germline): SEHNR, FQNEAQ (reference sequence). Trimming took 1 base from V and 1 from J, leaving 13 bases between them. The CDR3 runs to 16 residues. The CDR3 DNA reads TGTGCCAGCAGCTTAGAAAGGACAATTAGGAACACTGAAGCTTTCTTT. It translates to CASSLERTIRNTEAFF.